These 5 T cell receptor beta chains were sequenced from one sample in a study of spatial heterogeneity in lung cancer. Time point meaning: sample taken at primary tumor resection. The authors sequenced whole RNA from tumor, nontumor lung or frozen PBMC without sorting. Using its own MiXCR run on the 5' RACE reads, TCRdb lists one record per CDR3 protein. Of 6,900 or so distinct CDR3 sequences in the sample, 3% to 4.5% were seen once. The sample here was normal lung tissue next to the tumor, taken at surgery. These receptors originate from a female donor with early-stage non-small cell lung cancer.

This clonotype occurred many times. The library was prepared for alpha chains; this beta chain is a stray read, so its frequency means little. The chain uses TRBV5-1 and TRBJ2-5; perhaps TRBD2 as D (6 bases). Germline CDR1 reads SGHRS; CDR2 reads YFSETQ. V lost 4 bases and J 5 bases, leaving 18 bases between the germline ends. The CDR3 covers 15 residues. The CDR3 loop reads CASSPSRTGGETQYF. For the CDR3, the DNA is TGCGCCAGCAGCCCCTCTAGGACTGGAGGGGAGACCCAGTACTTC. The full variable domain, rest sourced from reference TRBV5-1 and TRBJ2-5, is KAGVTQTPRYLIKTRGQQVTLSCSPISGHRSVSWYQQTPGQGLQFLFEYFSETQRNKGNFPGRFSGRQFSNSRSEMNVSTLELGDSALYLCASSPSRTGGETQYFGPGTRLLVL.

By share, this clonotype counts as medium-sized. This beta chain is an unintended read in a library built for alpha chains; its size means little. This rearrangement joins TRBV20-1 to TRBJ2-5; either TRBD1 or TRBD2 may supply D (6 bases each). Germline-derived CDR1 and CDR2 are DFQATT and SNEGSKA (reference sequence). Between the trimmed V and J ends, which lost 6 bases and 4 bases, there was a span of 12 bases. This CDR3 contains 12 residues. Here the CDR3 reads CSAPGARETQYF. Written as DNA, the CDR3 is TGCAGTGCCCCGGGGGCCCGAGAGACCCAGTACTTC.

This clonotype has a count of ten or more. This beta chain turned up in a library designed for alpha chains; as an off-target read, its abundance says little. The rearrangement uses TRBV7-2 and TRBJ1-1, with D hard to call. Germline V CDR1 and CDR2: SGHTA, FQGNSA. Trimming stripped 2 bases from V and 4 bases from J, with 8 bases between. This CDR3 has 13 residues. The CDR3 is CASSLMGGTEAFF. The CDR3 coding sequence is TGTGCCAGCAGCTTAATGGGTGGCACTGAAGCTTTCTTT. The complete variable domain, with remaining parts taken from reference TRBV7-2 and TRBJ1-1, reads GAGVSQSPSNKVTEKGKDVELRCDPISGHTALYWYRQSLGQGLEFLIYFQGNSAPDKSGLPSDRFSAERTGGSVSTLTIQRTQQEDSAVYLCASSLMGGTEAFFGQGTRLTVV.

The sample holds many counts of this clonotype. Since the library was made to target alpha chains, this beta chain is a stray read and its abundance is not meaningful. V is TRBV3-1 and J is TRBJ2-1; no clear D. Between the trimmed V and J ends, which lost 4 bases and 6 bases, there was a span of 10 bases. This CDR3 spans 13 amino acids. CDR1 is LGHDT, CDR2 YNNKEL, per germline (reference sequence). The CDR3 reads CASSPWFGNEQFF. For the CDR3, the DNA is TGTGCCAGCAGCCCATGGTTCGGCAATGAGCAGTTCTTC.

In this sample, this clonotype is medium-sized (0.01 to 0.1%). Since it is a stray read in a library aimed at alpha chains, this beta chain has a size that is not meaningful. The chain uses TRBV21-1 and TRBJ2-2; the table names TRBD1, a call not compared with the DNA. TRBV21-1 is listed as a pseudogene. The CDR3 sequence is 17 residues long. The CDR3 loop is CASSSSGRIANTGELFF. In nucleotides, the CDR3 is TGTGCCAGCAGCTCCTCGGGACGCATCGCGAACACCGGGGAGCTGTTTTTT.